These 2 T cell receptor beta chains were sequenced from one sample in a study of Graves' ophthalmopathy and Graves' hyperthyroidism. Amplification targeted the TCR beta CDR3 regions, with RNA transcripts as the source material. Following a first-round RT-PCR that used HTBI primers, a second-round multiplex PCR was carried out. TCRdb independently ran MiXCR on the multiplex PCR reads; one entry per CDR3 protein. Of under 350,000 distinct CDR3 sequences listed, roughly a sixth are singletons. Material: peripheral blood. The receptors here all came from an adult man with Graves' ophthalmopathy.

In this sample, this clonotype turned up a few times. This chain uses TRBV6-1 with TRBJ2-5; D is perhaps TRBD2 (7 bases). Germline CDR1 and CDR2: MNHNS and SASEGT. Trimming took 2 bases from V and 1 from J, leaving 11 bases between them. The CDR3 length is 15 residues. CDR3 bases: TGTGCCAGCAGTGAACAGGGAGGGGGCCAAGAGACCCAGTACTTC. Protein product: CASSEQGGGQETQYF.

Ten or more counts support this clonotype. The V call is TRBV6-1, the J call TRBJ2-7; D possibly corresponds to TRBD1 (7 bases). CDR1 and CDR2 (germline): MNHNS, SASEGT. The CDR3 totals 15 residues. The V and J ends lost 6 bases and 3 bases respectively, with 18 bases between them. Written as DNA, the CDR3 is TGTGCCAGCAGCTCCGGAGGAGGGGGCGTCTACGAGCAGTACTTC. Encoded protein: CASSSGGGGVYEQYF.